This section outlines one T cell receptor (beta chain) sequence together with its context. V was clipped by 7 bases and J by 7 bases, with 13 bases between them. The CDR3 has 12 residues. From germline, CDR1 is MNHNS and CDR2 SASEGT. The data derive from a study of Graves' ophthalmopathy and Graves' hyperthyroidism. Amplification of the TCR beta CDR3 regions used RNA transcripts (as template). Amplification began with first-round RT-PCR using HTBI primers, then second-round multiplex PCR was performed. TCRdb fed the multiplex PCR reads into MiXCR, producing one record per CDR3 protein. The sample has roughly 400,000 distinct CDR3 sequences, 15% seen once; the top ten hold roughly 7%.

The chain has TRBV6-1 and TRBJ1-2; perhaps TRBD1 as D (6 bases). The sample taken for sequencing was peripheral blood. The source of this sequence is a woman younger than 30 with stable Graves' hyperthyroidism. The CDR3 DNA is TGTGCCAGCAAAGAACAGGGTTTTGGCTACACCTTC. Protein sequence: CASKEQGFGYTF.